Listed here are 13 T cell receptor beta chains from one sample, sequenced in a study of shared clonotypes between healthy human individuals. Generated by immunoSEQ multiplex PCR, the TCRdb table keeps only in-frame clones and is missing some. The sample has about 2.1 million clones; approximately 94% are singletons. Naive CD8 cells were CD45RO-negative, positively selected for CCR7, excluding terminally differentiated effector memory CD45RA+ cells. The sample consisted of naive CD8+ T cells from PBMCs. The receptors derive from a man younger than 35 in good health. Some clones in this sample may be carry-over from other donors' samples.

The chain carries TRBV6-1 and TRBJ1-2; D is possibly TRBD1 (6 bases). The germline gives CDR1 MNHNS, CDR2 SASEGT. V lost 7 bases and J 7 bases, leaving 19 bases between the germline ends. CDR3 length: 14 residues. In DNA, the CDR3 is TGTGCCAGCACCAGAAATGGGGGGGGCATTGGCTACACCTTC. Translated: CASTRNGGGIGYTF.

The chain couples TRBV29-1 to TRBJ2-1; D is undetermined. Germline assignment: CDR1 SQVTM and CDR2 ANQGSEA. V shed 5 bases and J shed 3 bases, with 5 bases lying between them. The CDR3 spans 11 residues. The CDR3 is CSVSNYNEQFF. CDR3 bases: TGCAGCGTTTCGAACTACAATGAGCAGTTCTTC.

The V call is TRBV5-1, the J call TRBJ2-1; TRBD2 agrees at 11 bases. The ends lost 1 base at V and 5 bases at J; junction bases unmatched: 8. CDR3 length: 17 residues. Germline loops: CDR1 SGHRS, CDR2 YFSETQ. CDR3 in DNA: TGCGCCAGCAGCTTGTACCGAGTTAGCGGGAGGGACAATGAGCAGTTCTTC. Translated, it gives CASSLYRVSGRDNEQFF.

The chain combines TRBV2 with TRBJ2-7; 9 bases are a match to TRBD1. The CDR3 spans 15 residues. The V gene's germline CDR1 is SNHLY and CDR2 FYNNEI. The ends lost 7 bases at V and 1 base at J; junction bases unmatched: 8. CDR3 DNA sequence: TGTGCCAGCACCTTCCGGGACAGGGTGTCCTACGAGCAGTACTTC. Translation: CASTFRDRVSYEQYF.

This clone was detected a few times. The chain couples TRBV9 to TRBJ2-2; 9 bases fit TRBD1. There are 17 residues in the CDR3. Germline CDR1 SGDLS, CDR2 YYNGEE. The junction had 7 bases not matched to a gene; V was cut back by 2 bases and J by 2 bases. The CDR3 is CASSVRRDRVNTGELFF. The CDR3 DNA is TGTGCCAGCAGCGTCCGCCGGGACAGGGTTAACACCGGGGAGCTGTTTTTT.

The chain links TRBV11-1 to TRBJ2-1, with a weak D call TRBD1 (5 bases). Germline assignment: CDR1 SGHAT and CDR2 FQDESV (reference sequence). Trimming removed 2 bases at V and 0 bases at J, with 11 bases between. The CDR3 is 16 amino acids. The CDR3 loop is CASSLQGLSSYNEQFF. CDR3 DNA sequence: TGTGCCAGCAGCTTACAGGGATTGAGCTCCTACAATGAGCAGTTCTTC.

The gene calls are TRBV19 and TRBJ1-3, with 7 nucleotides matching TRBD1. The germline CDR1 and CDR2 sequences are LNHDA and SQIVND (reference sequence). The CDR3 covers 15 residues. Germline trimming cut 4 bases from V and 0 bases from J; bases unmatched to any gene: 3. The CDR3 reads CASSTDRSSGNTIYF. The CDR3 DNA follows: TGTGCCAGTAGTACGGACAGGAGCTCTGGAAACACCATATATTTT.

This sequence joins TRBV5-1 and TRBJ2-1, with TRBD1 as a possible D gene (5 bases). CDR1 is SGHRS, CDR2 YFSETQ, per germline. This CDR3 is built from 14 residues. The V end was cut by 1 base, the J end by 8 bases, with 13 bases between. The CDR3 coding sequence is TGCGCCAGCAGCTTGTTTGGGGCCGGAGATGAGCAGTTCTTC. This translates into CASSLFGAGDEQFF. The full variable domain, completed using reference TRBV5-1 and TRBJ2-1, is KAGVTQTPRYLIKTRGQQVTLSCSPISGHRSVSWYQQTPGQGLQFLFEYFSETQRNKGNFPGRFSGRQFSNSRSEMNVSTLELGDSALYLCASSLFGAGDEQFFGPGTRLTVL.

This chain joins TRBV27 and TRBJ1-4; no definite D call. Germline V lookup: CDR1 MNHEY, CDR2 SMNVEV (reference sequence). The CDR3 extends over 13 amino acids. Deletions cut 6 bases from V and 14 bases from J, with 19 bases between. The CDR3 loop reads CASSFGPLSFLFF. The DNA of the CDR3 is TGTGCCAGCAGCTTCGGACCCCTTTCATTCCTGTTTTTT.

This clone was seen only once. The V gene is TRBV2, the J gene TRBJ2-2; 9 positions match TRBD1. From germline, CDR1 is SNHLY and CDR2 FYNNEI. This CDR3 has 16 amino acids. V trimming: 8 bases; J trimming: 2 bases; junction bases outside the gene matches: 9. CDR3 coding DNA: TGTGCCAGCTGGCGTGTGGGACAGGGAAACACCGGGGAGCTGTTTTTT. Its protein product is CASWRVGQGNTGELFF.

The chain is built from TRBV12-5 and TRBJ2-2; 11 bases fit TRBD1. The CDR3 totals 19 residues. The V segment lost 5 bases and the J segment 6 bases; nucleotides outside the gene matches: 17. Germline-derived CDR1 and CDR2 are LGHNT and FRNRAP. The CDR3 coding sequence is TGTGCTAGTGGTCAATCTTATACCGGGACAGGGGGTCCTCCCGGGGAGCTGTTTTTT. Protein sequence: CASGQSYTGTGGPPGELFF.

The chain employs TRBV19 and TRBJ1-1; D ambiguous. Germline loops: CDR1 LNHDA, CDR2 SQIVND (reference sequence). There are 12 residues in the CDR3. Trimming cost V 6 bases and J 10 bases, with 15 bases left between them. The CDR3 loop reads CASSHGYLAAFF. As DNA, the CDR3 is TGTGCCAGTAGCCATGGATATCTTGCAGCTTTCTTT.

This clone came up once. The sample carries other DNA sequences with the same CDR3. This chain connects TRBV19 to TRBJ2-7; possible D gene TRBD2, 7 bases. Germline CDR1 reads LNHDA; CDR2 reads SQIVND (reference sequence). This CDR3 region has 15 residues. V was clipped by 3 bases and J by 0 bases, with 12 bases between them. This CDR3 reads CASSISGGSSYEQYF. In DNA form, the CDR3 reads TGTGCCAGTAGTATTTCGGGGGGCAGCTCCTACGAGCAGTACTTC.